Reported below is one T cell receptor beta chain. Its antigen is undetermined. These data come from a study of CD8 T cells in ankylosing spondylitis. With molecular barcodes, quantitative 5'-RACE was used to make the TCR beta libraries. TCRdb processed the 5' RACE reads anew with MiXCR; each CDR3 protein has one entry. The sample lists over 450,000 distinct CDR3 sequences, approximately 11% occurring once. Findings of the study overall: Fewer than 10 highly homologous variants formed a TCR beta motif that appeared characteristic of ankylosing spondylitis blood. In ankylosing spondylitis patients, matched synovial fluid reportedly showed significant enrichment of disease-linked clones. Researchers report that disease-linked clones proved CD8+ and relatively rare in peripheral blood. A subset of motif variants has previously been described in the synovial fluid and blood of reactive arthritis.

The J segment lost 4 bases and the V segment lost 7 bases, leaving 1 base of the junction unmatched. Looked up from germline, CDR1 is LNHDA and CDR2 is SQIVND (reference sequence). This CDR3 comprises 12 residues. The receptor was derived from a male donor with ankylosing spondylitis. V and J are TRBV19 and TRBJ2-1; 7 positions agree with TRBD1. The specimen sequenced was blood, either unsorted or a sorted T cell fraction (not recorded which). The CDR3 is CASTTGYNEQFF. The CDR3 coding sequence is TGTGCCAGTACGACAGGGTACAATGAGCAGTTCTTC.